The sequence of this T cell receptor beta chain was determined in a study of blood T cells in healthy people across ages. Across the study: The template switching approach captured approximately one barcoded beta molecule for every two T cells.

Primers used in a second PCR of roughly 7 to 11 cycles were a sample-barcoded 5' primer and a J-beta primer mix. TCRdb re-analysed the 5' RACE reads in MiXCR, keeping a single row per CDR3 protein. The repertoire includes roughly 650,000 distinct CDR3 sequences, less than 40% of them detected once, and approximately 15% sits in the top ten. Germline V gives CDR1 SGHKS, CDR2 YYEKEE (reference sequence). V lost 3 bases and J 3 bases, leaving 12 bases between the germline ends. The CDR3 has 14 amino acids. Sequenced sample: blood. The V and J genes are TRBV5-5 and TRBJ1-1; D ambiguous. The sequence came from a woman older than 75 in good health. CDR3 nucleotides: TGTGCCAGCAGCTCGGGAAATGCCCACACTGAAGCTTTCTTT. Protein product: CASSSGNAHTEAFF. The variable domain in full, with the rest retrieved from reference TRBV5-5 and TRBJ1-1, is DAGVTQSPTHLIKTRGQQVTLRCSPISGHKSVSWYQQVLGQGPQFIFQYYEKEERGRGNFPDRFSARQFPNYSSELNVNALLLGDSALYLCASSSGNAHTEAFFGQGTRLTVV.